This is a list of T cell receptor beta chains from one sample in a study of cytomegalovirus exposure and HLA in healthy donors. Here immunoSEQ multiplex PCR was the method, and the copy in TCRdb shows in-frame clones only, minus some. In the table there are about 150,000 clones, 70% to 90% of which are singletons. Specimen: PBMCs. These receptors came from a human donor in good health. Each CDR3 is given with its conserved first and last residue. D genes are given only for firm matches. Where a row states a size, it is once, few, many or the class of an expanded clone; other rows omit it.

D gene: -; clone size: -; V gene: TRBV14; J gene: TRBJ1-1; CDR3 DNA: TGTGCCAGCAGCGCGGGCGGGGGGCCGGGGACTGAAGCTTTCTTT; CDR3 protein: CASSAGGGPGTEAFF
D gene: TRBD1; clone size: -; V gene: TRBV29-1; J gene: TRBJ2-6; CDR3 DNA: TGCAGCGTTGGGGGGACAGCCATCTCTGGGGCCAACGTCCTGACTTTC; CDR3 protein: CSVGGTAISGANVLTF
D gene: -; clone size: -; V gene: TRBV13; J gene: TRBJ2-1; CDR3 DNA: TGTGCCAGCAGCTTCACCGCGAATGAGCAGTTCTTC; CDR3 protein: CASSFTANEQFF
D gene: TRBD1; clone size: once; V gene: TRBV12-5; J gene: TRBJ2-4; CDR3 DNA: TGTGCTAGTGGTCCACCGACTCCCTCCGGGACAGGGGTGAACATTCAGTACTTC; CDR3 protein: CASGPPTPSGTGVNIQYF
D gene: -; clone size: -; V gene: TRBV10-1; J gene: TRBJ2-5; CDR3 DNA: TGCGCCAGCAGCGTAGCGATCCAAGAGACCCAGTACTTC; CDR3 protein: CASSVAIQETQYF
D gene: TRBD2; clone size: -; V gene: TRBV19; J gene: TRBJ2-7; CDR3 DNA: TGTGCCAGTAGCACCGTATGGGTAGCGGGAGAGTCCTACGAGCAGTACTTC; CDR3 protein: CASSTVWVAGESYEQYF
D gene: -; clone size: -; V gene: TRBV2; J gene: TRBJ1-3; CDR3 DNA: TGTGCCAGCAGTGTAGACTACTCTGGAAACACCATATATTTT; CDR3 protein: CASSVDYSGNTIYF
D gene: -; clone size: -; V gene: TRBV15; J gene: TRBJ2-7; CDR3 DNA: TGTGCCACCAGCAGAGGCGGCACTCCCTACGAGCAGTACTTC; CDR3 protein: CATSRGGTPYEQYF
D gene: TRBD1; clone size: -; V gene: TRBV4-1; J gene: TRBJ2-7; CDR3 DNA: TGCGCCAGCAGCCAGAGCCCGGGACAGGGGGCGTTGAGCGAGCAGTACTTC; CDR3 protein: CASSQSPGQGALSEQYF
D gene: -; clone size: -; V gene: TRBV7-9; J gene: TRBJ2-7; CDR3 DNA: TGTGCCAGCAGCTTGACAAGCGAGCAGTACTTC; CDR3 protein: CASSLTSEQYF
D gene: TRBD1; clone size: -; V gene: TRBV2; J gene: TRBJ2-3; CDR3 DNA: TGTACCTCCGCAGTGTCTTTTCGAACAGGGGGGAGCACAGATACGCAGTATTTT; CDR3 protein: CTSAVSFRTGGSTDTQYF
D gene: -; clone size: -; V gene: TRBV11-2; J gene: TRBJ1-1; CDR3 DNA: TGTGCCAGCAGCCCACTACAGGGAAGGACTGAAGCTTTCTTT; CDR3 protein: CASSPLQGRTEAFF
D gene: TRBD1; clone size: -; V gene: TRBV27; J gene: TRBJ1-1; CDR3 DNA: TGTGCCAGCAGTTTATTGAGGACAGGGGCCCACACTGAAGCTTTCTTT; CDR3 protein: CASSLLRTGAHTEAFF
D gene: TRBD2; clone size: -; V gene: TRBV10-3; J gene: TRBJ2-1; CDR3 DNA: TGTGCCATCAGTGGTCGACTAGCGGGAGAGGGGAATGAGCAGTTCTTC; CDR3 protein: CAISGRLAGEGNEQFF
D gene: TRBD1; clone size: -; V gene: TRBV7-8; J gene: TRBJ2-7; CDR3 DNA: TGTGCCAGCAGCCACAATCAGGGGGCTTACGAGCAGTACTTC; CDR3 protein: CASSHNQGAYEQYF
D gene: -; clone size: -; V gene: TRBV13; J gene: TRBJ1-5; CDR3 DNA: TGTGCCAGCTCTACAGGGAAGAACAATCAGCCCCAGCATTTT; CDR3 protein: CASSTGKNNQPQHF
D gene: TRBD1; clone size: -; V gene: TRBV28; J gene: TRBJ1-2; CDR3 DNA: TGTGCCATCACCGGGACAGCTAACTATGGCTACACCTTC; CDR3 protein: CAITGTANYGYTF
D gene: -; clone size: -; V gene: TRBV11-2; J gene: TRBJ1-4; CDR3 DNA: TGTGCCAGCAGCCATAAGGGGTTTACTAATGAAAAACTGTTTTTT; CDR3 protein: CASSHKGFTNEKLFF
D gene: -; clone size: -; V gene: TRBV27; J gene: TRBJ2-3; CDR3 DNA: TGTGCCAGCAGTTCCCCCTCAGGCACAGATACGCAGTATTTT; CDR3 protein: CASSSPSGTDTQYF
D gene: -; clone size: once; V gene: TRBV10-3; J gene: TRBJ1-2; CDR3 DNA: TGTGCCATCAGTGACCCCGTCGCAGGGAACAGTAACTATGGCTACACCTTC; CDR3 protein: CAISDPVAGNSNYGYTF
D gene: -; clone size: -; V gene: TRBV19; J gene: TRBJ2-7; CDR3 DNA: TGTGCCAGTAGTAGGTCGGGCTCCTACGAGCAGTACTTC; CDR3 protein: CASSRSGSYEQYF
D gene: TRBD2; clone size: once; V gene: TRBV29-1; J gene: TRBJ2-1; CDR3 DNA: TGCAGCGTTGGGCGTAGACTAGCGGACAATGAGCAGTTCTTC; CDR3 protein: CSVGRRLADNEQFF
D gene: -; clone size: -; V gene: TRBV7-3; J gene: TRBJ1-1; CDR3 DNA: TGTGCCAGTCGGGGGGGACTGAACACTGAAGCTTTCTTT; CDR3 protein: CASRGGLNTEAFF
D gene: -; clone size: -; V gene: TRBV25-1; J gene: TRBJ2-7; CDR3 DNA: TGTGCCAGTATCGGAGGAGTGGGCTACGAGCAGTACTTC; CDR3 protein: CASIGGVGYEQYF
D gene: -; clone size: -; V gene: TRBV14; J gene: TRBJ2-7; CDR3 DNA: TGTGCCAGCAGCCCAGCAAGGCAGGGTGTGCAGTACTTC; CDR3 protein: CASSPARQGVQYF
D gene: TRBD1; clone size: -; V gene: TRBV7-9; J gene: TRBJ1-2; CDR3 DNA: TGTGCCAGCAGCCTACAGGGGGCGGGTGACTATGGCTACACCTTC; CDR3 protein: CASSLQGAGDYGYTF
D gene: -; clone size: -; V gene: TRBV6-5; J gene: TRBJ2-5; CDR3 DNA: TGTGCCAGCGGCCGGAGGATTGAAGAGACCCAGTACTTC; CDR3 protein: CASGRRIEETQYF
D gene: TRBD1; clone size: few; V gene: TRBV10-2; J gene: TRBJ1-2; CDR3 DNA: TGCGCCAGCAGTGATGGGACAGCCTATGGCTACACCTTC; CDR3 protein: CASSDGTAYGYTF
D gene: TRBD2; clone size: -; V gene: TRBV18; J gene: TRBJ2-3; CDR3 DNA: TGTGCCAGCTCATTAGGACTAGCGGGGACAGGCACAGATACGCAGTATTTT; CDR3 protein: CASSLGLAGTGTDTQYF
D gene: -; clone size: -; V gene: TRBV7-2; J gene: TRBJ1-5; CDR3 DNA: TGTGCCAGCAGCTTAATGGGGGGGCATAGCAATCAGCCCCAGCATTTT; CDR3 protein: CASSLMGGHSNQPQHF
D gene: -; clone size: -; V gene: TRBV9; J gene: TRBJ2-7; CDR3 DNA: TGTGCCAGCAGCGTAGGGAAGGGGCGGGGACCCTACGAGCAGTACTTC; CDR3 protein: CASSVGKGRGPYEQYF
D gene: -; clone size: -; V gene: TRBV6-6; J gene: TRBJ1-5; CDR3 DNA: TGTGCCAGCAGTTATTTAGACAGCATAAATCAGCCCCAGCATTTT; CDR3 protein: CASSYLDSINQPQHF